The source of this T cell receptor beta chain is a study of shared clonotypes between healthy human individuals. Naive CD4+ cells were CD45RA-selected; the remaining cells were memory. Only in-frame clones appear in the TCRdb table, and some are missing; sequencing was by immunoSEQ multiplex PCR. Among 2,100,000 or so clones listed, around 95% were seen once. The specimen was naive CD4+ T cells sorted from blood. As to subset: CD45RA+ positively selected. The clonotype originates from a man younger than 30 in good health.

The CDR3 reads CASSLRGNQGDTQYF. The CDR3 DNA reads TGTGCCAGCAGTCTTAGAGGAAATCAAGGGGATACGCAGTATTTT. The chain combines TRBV5-8 with TRBJ2-3; no clear D. The CDR3 consists of 15 residues. V gave up 5 bases and J gave up 6 bases, with 19 bases separating them. Germline V CDR1 and CDR2: SGHTS, YDEGEE.